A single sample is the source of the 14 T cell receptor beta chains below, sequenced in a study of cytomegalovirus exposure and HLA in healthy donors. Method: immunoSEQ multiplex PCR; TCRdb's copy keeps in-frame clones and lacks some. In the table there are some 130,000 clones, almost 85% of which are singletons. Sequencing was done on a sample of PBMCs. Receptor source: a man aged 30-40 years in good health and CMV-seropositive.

The DNA for the CDR3 is TGTGCCACCAACGATGCGGGAGGGCCCTCGTCGGATACGCAGTATTTT. Amino acid sequence: CATNDAGGPSSDTQYF. The chain uses TRBV19 and TRBJ2-3; 9 bases map to TRBD2. Germline V gene lookup returns CDR1 LNHDA and CDR2 SQIVND (reference sequence). The V and J ends lost 10 bases and 6 bases, in that order; junction bases with no gene match: 17. The CDR3 spans 16 residues.

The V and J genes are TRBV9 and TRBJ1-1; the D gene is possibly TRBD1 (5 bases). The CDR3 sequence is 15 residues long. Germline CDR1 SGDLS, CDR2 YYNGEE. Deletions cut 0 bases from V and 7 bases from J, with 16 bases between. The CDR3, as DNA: TGTGCCAGCAGCGTAGTACCAGGGAAGGAAGGTGAAGCTTTCTTT. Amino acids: CASSVVPGKEGEAFF.

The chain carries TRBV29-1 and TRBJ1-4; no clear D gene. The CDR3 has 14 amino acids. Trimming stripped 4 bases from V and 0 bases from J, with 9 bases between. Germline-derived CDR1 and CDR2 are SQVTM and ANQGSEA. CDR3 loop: CSVGSSATNEKLFF. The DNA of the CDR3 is TGCAGCGTTGGGTCTTCGGCAACTAATGAAAAACTGTTTTTT.

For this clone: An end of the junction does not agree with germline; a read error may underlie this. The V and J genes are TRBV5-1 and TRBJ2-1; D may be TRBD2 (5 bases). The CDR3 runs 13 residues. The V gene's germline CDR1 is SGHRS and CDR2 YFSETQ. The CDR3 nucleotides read TGCGCCAGCAGCATAACTAGTGACAACGAGCAGTTCTTC. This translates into CASSITSDNEQFF.

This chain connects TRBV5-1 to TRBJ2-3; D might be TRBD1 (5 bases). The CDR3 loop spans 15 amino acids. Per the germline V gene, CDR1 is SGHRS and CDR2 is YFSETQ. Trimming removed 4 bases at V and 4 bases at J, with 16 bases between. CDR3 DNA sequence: TGCGCCAGCAGCATGAGCAGGGTTGGCGCAGATACGCAGTATTTT. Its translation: CASSMSRVGADTQYF.

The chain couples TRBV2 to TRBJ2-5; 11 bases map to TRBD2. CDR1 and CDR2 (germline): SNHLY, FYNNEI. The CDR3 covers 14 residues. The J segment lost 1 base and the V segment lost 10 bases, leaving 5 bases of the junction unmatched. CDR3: CATRGTSGQETQYF. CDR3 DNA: TGTGCCACCAGAGGGACTAGCGGCCAAGAGACCCAGTACTTC.

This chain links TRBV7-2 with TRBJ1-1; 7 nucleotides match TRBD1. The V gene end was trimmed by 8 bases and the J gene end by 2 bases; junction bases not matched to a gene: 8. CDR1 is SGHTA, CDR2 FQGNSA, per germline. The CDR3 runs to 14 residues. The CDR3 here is CASLDRASNTEAFF. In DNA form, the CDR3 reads TGTGCCAGCCTCGACAGGGCCTCAAACACTGAAGCTTTCTTT.

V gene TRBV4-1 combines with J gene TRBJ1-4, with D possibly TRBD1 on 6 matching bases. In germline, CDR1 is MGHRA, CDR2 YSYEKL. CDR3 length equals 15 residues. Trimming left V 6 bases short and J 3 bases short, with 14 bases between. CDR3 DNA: TGCGCCAGCAGACCGAGGGCAGGGGCTAATGAAAAACTGTTTTTT. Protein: CASRPRAGANEKLFF.

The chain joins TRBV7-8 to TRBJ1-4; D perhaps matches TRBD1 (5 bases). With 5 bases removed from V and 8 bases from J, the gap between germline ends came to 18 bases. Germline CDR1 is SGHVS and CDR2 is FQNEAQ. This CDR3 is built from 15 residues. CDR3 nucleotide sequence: TGTGCCAGCAGCAAAGGCGGGGGTTTAGAGGAAAAACTGTTTTTT. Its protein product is CASSKGGGLEEKLFF.

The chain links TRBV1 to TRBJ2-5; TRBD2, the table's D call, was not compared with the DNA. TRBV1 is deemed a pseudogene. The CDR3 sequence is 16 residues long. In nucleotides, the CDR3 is TGCACCAGCAGCCAGATTAGCGGGAGGGGTCAAGAGACCCAGTACTTC. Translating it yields CTSSQISGRGQETQYF.

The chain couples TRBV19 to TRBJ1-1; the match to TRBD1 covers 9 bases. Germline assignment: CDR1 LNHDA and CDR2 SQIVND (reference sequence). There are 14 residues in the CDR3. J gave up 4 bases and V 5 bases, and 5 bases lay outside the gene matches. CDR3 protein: CASSPTGGGTEAFF. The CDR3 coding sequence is TGTGCCAGTAGTCCGACAGGGGGAGGCACTGAAGCTTTCTTT.

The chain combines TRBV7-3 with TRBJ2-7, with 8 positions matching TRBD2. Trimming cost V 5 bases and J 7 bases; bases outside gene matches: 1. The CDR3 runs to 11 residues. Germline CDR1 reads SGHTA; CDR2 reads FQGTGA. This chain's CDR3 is CASSRGGEQYF. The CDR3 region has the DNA TGTGCCAGCAGCCGCGGGGGGGAGCAGTACTTC.

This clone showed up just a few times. The CDR3 sequence: CASSERGVQHF. CDR3 DNA sequence: TGTGCCAGCAGTGAAAGGGGCGTCCAGCATTTT. The chain links TRBV2 to TRBJ1-5, with D possibly TRBD1 on 5 matching bases. CDR3 length equals 11 residues. From germline, CDR1 is SNHLY and CDR2 FYNNEI. V lost 2 bases and J 12 bases, leaving 8 bases between the germline ends.

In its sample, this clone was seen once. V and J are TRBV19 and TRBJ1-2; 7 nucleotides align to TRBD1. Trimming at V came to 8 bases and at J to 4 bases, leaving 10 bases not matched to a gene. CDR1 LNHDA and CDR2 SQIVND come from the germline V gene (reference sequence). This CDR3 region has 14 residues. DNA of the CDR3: TGTGCCAGTGTCGATAGGGGACAGACCTATGGCTACACCTTC. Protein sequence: CASVDRGQTYGYTF.